A selection of T cell receptor beta chains follows, all from one sample in a study of T-cell memory formation after mild COVID-19. Each CDR3 protein gets one entry after TCRdb re-called the 5' RACE reads with MiXCR. The repertoire includes some 410,000 distinct CDR3 sequences, about 22% of them detected once, and about an eighth sits in the top ten. Input material: PBMCs or a T cell subset sorted from them (not recorded which). Every receptor here comes from an adult woman who had mild COVID-19 (a few samples of this study predate the infection). Cell type and time point are not known. CDR3s include the opening cysteine and the closing phenylalanine or tryptophan. A D gene is named only where the DNA matches it firmly. Some rows mark clone size as missing; the rest say once, few, many or name a class of expanded clone.

TGTGCTAGTGGTTTGGTTCCAGGGGTTGATCGGGAGACCCAGTACTTC CASGLVPGVDRETQYF 16 TRBV12-5 . TRBJ2-5 .
TGTGCCAGCAGCTTGGTTCGCGGGAGGCCCTACAATGAGCAGTTCTTC CASSLVRGRPYNEQFF 16 TRBV5-6 TRBD2 TRBJ2-1 .
TGTGCCAGCAGTTTACGACTAGCGGGGTCTGGGGCCAACGTCCTGACTTTC CASSLRLAGSGANVLTF 17 TRBV6-6 TRBD2 TRBJ2-6 .
TGTGCCACCAGTGATCAGGGGGCAAGATACGAGCAGTACTTC CATSDQGARYEQYF 14 TRBV24-1 TRBD1 TRBJ2-7 few
TGTGCCAGCAGCCAACCGGGACAGGGTATCGACGAGCAGTACTTC CASSQPGQGIDEQYF 15 TRBV7-9 TRBD1 TRBJ2-7 .
TGTGCCAGCAGCCCAGCGGGGCGGGACACAGATACGCAGTATTTT CASSPAGRDTDTQYF 15 TRBV4-2 TRBD2 TRBJ2-3 few
TGTGCCAGCAGCCCCTTTGAAGCTTTCTTT CASSPFEAFF 10 TRBV7-8 . TRBJ1-1 .
TGTGCCAGCAGCCCCCTCTTTGCGGAATTCTCCTACAATGAGCAGTTCTTC CASSPLFAEFSYNEQFF 17 TRBV7-9 . TRBJ2-1 many
TGTGCCAGCAGCCACCGGGACTATCAGTTCTTC CASSHRDYQFF 11 TRBV7-9 TRBD2 TRBJ2-1 few
TGCGCCAGCAGCCAAGACCTTACTAGCGGGAGTACCAATGAGCAGTTCTTC CASSQDLTSGSTNEQFF 17 TRBV4-3 TRBD2 TRBJ2-1 many
TGTGCCAGCAGCTCCCGACTAACACCCGGGACAGGGGTCGACGAGCAGTACTTC CASSSRLTPGTGVDEQYF 18 TRBV7-9 TRBD1 TRBJ2-7 .
TGTGCCAGCAGCCCGCCCGGCGGGGTCAGTACGCAGGAGCAGTACTTC CASSPPGGVSTQEQYF 16 TRBV5-5 . TRBJ2-7 few
TGTGCCAGCAGTCTAGCGGGAGGAGTACCCTACAATGAGCAGTTCTTC CASSLAGGVPYNEQFF 16 TRBV12-3/TRBV12-4 TRBD2 TRBJ2-1 few
TGTGCCAGCAGTTACTCCCTAGATCTAGCGGAAATACCCTACGAGCAGTACTTC CASSYSLDLAEIPYEQYF 18 TRBV6-5 TRBD2 TRBJ2-7 .
TGTGCCACCAGTGGGAGGGGGCCCGGTGGCTACACCTTC CATSGRGPGGYTF 13 TRBV24-1 TRBD1 TRBJ1-2 .
TGCGCCAGCAGCCAAGAATCAGTTGGGAACACTGAAGCTTTCTTT CASSQESVGNTEAFF 15 TRBV4-3 . TRBJ1-1 .
TGTGCCACCAGTGGGTCTCTAGGGTCAGGCGATTACAATGAGCAGTTCTTC CATSGSLGSGDYNEQFF 17 TRBV24-1 . TRBJ2-1 .
TGCGCCAGCAGCTTGGTTTTGGGTCGGGGGAGAACAGATACGCAGTATTTT CASSLVLGRGRTDTQYF 17 TRBV5-1 . TRBJ2-3 few
TGTGCCAGCAGCCCCGGACAGGGTAAATCCTCCGAGCAGTACTTC CASSPGQGKSSEQYF 15 TRBV7-2 TRBD1 TRBJ2-7 .
TGCAGTGCTAGACTTCCCGCTAGCGGGACCTACGAGCAGTACTTC CSARLPASGTYEQYF 15 TRBV20-1 TRBD2 TRBJ2-7 few
TGTGCCAGCAGTGGACGACTAGCGGCAAATGAGCAGTTCTTC CASSGRLAANEQFF 14 TRBV6-5 TRBD2 TRBJ2-1 few
TGCAGTGCTAGAACGGGCGGCGGGAGTCGCACAGATACGCAGTATTTT CSARTGGGSRTDTQYF 16 TRBV20-1 TRBD2 TRBJ2-3 .
TGTGCCACCAGCAGAGGGGCGGCTAATGAAAAACTGTTTTTT CATSRGAANEKLFF 14 TRBV15 . TRBJ1-4 .
TGTGCCAGCAGCCAAGGTCATGAGCAGTTCTTC CASSQGHEQFF 11 TRBV4-2 . TRBJ2-1 few
TGCCTGGCGGGGGACCTTGGGAACACTGAAGCTTTCTTT CLAGDLGNTEAFF 13 TRBV29-1 . TRBJ1-1 few
TGTGCCAGCAGTCGGACTAGCGGGTCCGTCAGCGAGCAGTACTTC CASSRTSGSVSEQYF 15 TRBV6-5 TRBD2 TRBJ2-7 few
TGTGCCAGCAGCTTAGCGGGGGTGGGCCACATGAACACTGAAGCTTTCTTT CASSLAGVGHMNTEAFF 17 TRBV7-6 . TRBJ1-1 .
TGTGCCAGCAGCCACACGACAGGGTGGTTCGAGCAGTACTTC CASSHTTGWFEQYF 14 TRBV3-1 TRBD1 TRBJ2-7 few
TGTGCCAGCAGTTACGCGGACAGGGGGTACGAGCAGTACTTC CASSYADRGYEQYF 14 TRBV6-6 TRBD1 TRBJ2-7 few
TGCAGCGTCGGACAAAATTCAGATACGCAGTATTTT CSVGQNSDTQYF 12 TRBV29-1 . TRBJ2-3 few
TGCAGCGTTGAAGAATCCGGGACCGGCACCTACGAGCAGTACTTC CSVEESGTGTYEQYF 15 TRBV29-1 . TRBJ2-7 once
TGCAGTGCTGGGGGGCTCCAAGAGACCCAGTACTTC CSAGGLQETQYF 12 TRBV20-1 . TRBJ2-5 .
TGTGCCAGCAGTGAGAGGGGGCCGAACACTGAAGCTTTCTTT CASSERGPNTEAFF 14 TRBV6-5 TRBD1 TRBJ1-1 .
TGTGCCAGCAGCTTAACACAGGGGGCGGCCGTGGAGCAGTTCTTC CASSLTQGAAVEQFF 15 TRBV7-3 TRBD1 TRBJ2-1 few
TGTGCCAGCATGAACAGGGTTCCTTTACCTGGGGCCAACGTCCTGACTTTC CASMNRVPLPGANVLTF 17 TRBV6-1 . TRBJ2-6 few
TGTGCCAGCAGCACCGCGGCGGGGCAGAACGGGGAGCTGTTTTTT CASSTAAGQNGELFF 15 TRBV4-2 . TRBJ2-2 few
TGCGCCAGCAGCGTCGGGACGTTAGACGAGCAGTACTTC CASSVGTLDEQYF 13 TRBV5-1 . TRBJ2-7 .
TGTGCCATCCGTGGACTAGCGGGAGGCCCCCACAATGAGCAGTTCTTC CAIRGLAGGPHNEQFF 16 TRBV10-3 TRBD2 TRBJ2-1 few
TGCAGCGTTGAAACAGGGGGCGTGTTTGACGAGCAGTACTTC CSVETGGVFDEQYF 14 TRBV29-1 TRBD1 TRBJ2-7 .
TGCAGCGTCTCGGGAGAGGCCTTCGGCGAGCAGTACTTC CSVSGEAFGEQYF 13 TRBV29-1 . TRBJ2-7 .
TGTGCCATCAGTGAGTCGAGGACTAGCGGATACAATGAGCAGTTCTTC CAISESRTSGYNEQFF 16 TRBV10-3 TRBD2 TRBJ2-1 .
TGTGCCAGCAGCTTTCTCCTAGCGGGAGTATCCGGGGAGCTGTTTTTT CASSFLLAGVSGELFF 16 TRBV7-6 TRBD2 TRBJ2-2 .
TGTGCCAGCAGCCCCCTTTCCGGGACAGGGAATTTCGGGGAGCTGTTTTTT CASSPLSGTGNFGELFF 17 TRBV7-8 TRBD1 TRBJ2-2 few
TGCAGCGTTGAAGATTTGGACAGAGCCTACAATGAGCAGTTCTTC CSVEDLDRAYNEQFF 15 TRBV29-1 . TRBJ2-1 .
TGTGCCAGCAGCTTAGGACCGGGACTAGCGGGTGTGGAGCAGTACTTC CASSLGPGLAGVEQYF 16 TRBV7-8 TRBD2 TRBJ2-7 few